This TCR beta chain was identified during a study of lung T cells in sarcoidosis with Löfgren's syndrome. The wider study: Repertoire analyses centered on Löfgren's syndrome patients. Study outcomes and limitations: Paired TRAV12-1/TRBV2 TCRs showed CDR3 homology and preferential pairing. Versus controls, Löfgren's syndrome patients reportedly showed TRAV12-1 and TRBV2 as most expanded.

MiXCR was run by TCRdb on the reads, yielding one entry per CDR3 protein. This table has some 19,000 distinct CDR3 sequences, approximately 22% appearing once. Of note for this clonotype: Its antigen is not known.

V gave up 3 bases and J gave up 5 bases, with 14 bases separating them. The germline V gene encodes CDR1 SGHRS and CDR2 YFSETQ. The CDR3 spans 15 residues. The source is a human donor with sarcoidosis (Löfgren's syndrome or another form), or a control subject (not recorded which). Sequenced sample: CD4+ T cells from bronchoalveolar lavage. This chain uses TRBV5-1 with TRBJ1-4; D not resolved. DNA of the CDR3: TGCGCCAGCAGCTACGCACGACGGCTGAATGAAAAACTGTTTTTT. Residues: CASSYARRLNEKLFF.